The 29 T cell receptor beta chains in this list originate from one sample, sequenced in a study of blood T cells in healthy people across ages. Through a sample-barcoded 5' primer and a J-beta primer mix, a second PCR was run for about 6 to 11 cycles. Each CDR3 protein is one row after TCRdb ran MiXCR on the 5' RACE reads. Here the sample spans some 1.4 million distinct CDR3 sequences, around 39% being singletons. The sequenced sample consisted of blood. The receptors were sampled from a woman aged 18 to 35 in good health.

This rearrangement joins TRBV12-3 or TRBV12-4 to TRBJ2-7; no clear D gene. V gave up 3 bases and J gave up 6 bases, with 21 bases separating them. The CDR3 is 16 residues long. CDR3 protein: CASSLTRLGSPSEQYF. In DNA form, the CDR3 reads TGTGCCAGCAGTTTGACCCGCTTGGGCTCCCCCTCCGAGCAGTACTTC.

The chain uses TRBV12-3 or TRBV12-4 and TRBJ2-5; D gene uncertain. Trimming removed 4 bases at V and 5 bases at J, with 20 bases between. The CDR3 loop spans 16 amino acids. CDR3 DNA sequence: TGTGCCAGCAGTTCGGCCCCGACTCTGCCAGAGGAGACCCAGTACTTC. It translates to CASSSAPTLPEETQYF.

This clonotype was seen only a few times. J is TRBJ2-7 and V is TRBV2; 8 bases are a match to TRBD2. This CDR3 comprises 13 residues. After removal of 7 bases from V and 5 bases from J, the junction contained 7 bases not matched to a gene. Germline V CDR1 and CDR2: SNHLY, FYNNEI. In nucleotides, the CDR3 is TGTGCCAGCAAGGGACTAGTACCCCACGAGCAGTACTTC. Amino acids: CASKGLVPHEQYF. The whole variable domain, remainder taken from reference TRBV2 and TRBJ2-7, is EPEVTQTPSHQVTQMGQEVILRCVPISNHLYFYWYRQILGQKVEFLVSFYNNEISEKSEIFDDQFSVERPDGSNFTLKIRSTKLEDSAMYFCASKGLVPHEQYFGPGTRLTVT.

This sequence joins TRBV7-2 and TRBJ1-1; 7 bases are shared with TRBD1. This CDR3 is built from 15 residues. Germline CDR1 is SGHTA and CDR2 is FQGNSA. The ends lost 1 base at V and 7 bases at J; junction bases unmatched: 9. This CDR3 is CASSLVLTGRGEAFF. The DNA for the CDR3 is TGTGCCAGCAGCTTAGTCTTGACAGGGCGGGGTGAAGCTTTCTTT.

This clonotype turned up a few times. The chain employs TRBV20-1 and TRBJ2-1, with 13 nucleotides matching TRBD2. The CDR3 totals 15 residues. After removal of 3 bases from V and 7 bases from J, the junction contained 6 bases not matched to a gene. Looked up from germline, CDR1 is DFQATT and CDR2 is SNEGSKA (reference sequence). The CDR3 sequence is CSARAGTSGANEQFF. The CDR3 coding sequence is TGCAGTGCTAGGGCGGGGACTAGCGGGGCGAATGAGCAGTTCTTC.

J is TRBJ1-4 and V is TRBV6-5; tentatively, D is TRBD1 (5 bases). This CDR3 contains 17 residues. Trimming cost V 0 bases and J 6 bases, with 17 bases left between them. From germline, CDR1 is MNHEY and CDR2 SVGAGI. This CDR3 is CASSYSKGTRGDEKLFF. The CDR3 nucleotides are TGTGCCAGCAGTTACTCGAAGGGGACTCGAGGGGATGAAAAACTGTTTTTT.

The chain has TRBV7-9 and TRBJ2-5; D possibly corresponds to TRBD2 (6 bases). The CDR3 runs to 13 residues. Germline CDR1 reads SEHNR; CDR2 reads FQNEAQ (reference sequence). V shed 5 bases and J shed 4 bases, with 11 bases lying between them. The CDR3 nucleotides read TGTGCCAGCAGCGAGGTGGAGGGAGAGACCCAGTACTTC. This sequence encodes CASSEVEGETQYF.

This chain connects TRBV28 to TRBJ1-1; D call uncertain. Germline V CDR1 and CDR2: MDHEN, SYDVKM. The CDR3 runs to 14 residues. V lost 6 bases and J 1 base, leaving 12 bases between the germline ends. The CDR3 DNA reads TGTGCCAGCAGCCAAGAGGTGGGGAACACTGAAGCTTTCTTT. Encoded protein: CASSQEVGNTEAFF.

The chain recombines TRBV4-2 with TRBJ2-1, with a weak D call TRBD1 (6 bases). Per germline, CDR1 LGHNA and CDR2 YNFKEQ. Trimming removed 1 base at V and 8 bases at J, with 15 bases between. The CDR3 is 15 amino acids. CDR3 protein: CASSQGNRVGDEQFF. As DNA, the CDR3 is TGTGCCAGCAGCCAAGGTAACAGGGTCGGCGATGAGCAGTTCTTC.

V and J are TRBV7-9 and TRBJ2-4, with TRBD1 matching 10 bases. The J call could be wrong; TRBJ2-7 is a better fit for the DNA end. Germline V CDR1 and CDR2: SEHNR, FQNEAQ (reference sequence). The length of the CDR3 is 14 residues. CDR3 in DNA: TGTGCCAGCAGCTTAGACGGGACAGGGGTCGAGCAGTACTTC. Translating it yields CASSLDGTGVEQYF.

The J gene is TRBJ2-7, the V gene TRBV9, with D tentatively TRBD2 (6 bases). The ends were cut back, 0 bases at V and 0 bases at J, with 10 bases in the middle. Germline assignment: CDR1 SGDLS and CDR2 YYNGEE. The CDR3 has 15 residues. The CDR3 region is CASSVGIGSSYEQYF. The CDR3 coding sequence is TGTGCCAGCAGCGTAGGGATCGGGAGCTCCTACGAGCAGTACTTC.

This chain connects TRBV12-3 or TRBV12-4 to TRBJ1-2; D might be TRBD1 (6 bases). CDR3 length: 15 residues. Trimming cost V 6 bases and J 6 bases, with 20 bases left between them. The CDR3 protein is CASSGMAQGSDGYTF. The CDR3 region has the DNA TGTGCCAGCAGCGGAATGGCTCAGGGGTCTGATGGCTACACCTTC.

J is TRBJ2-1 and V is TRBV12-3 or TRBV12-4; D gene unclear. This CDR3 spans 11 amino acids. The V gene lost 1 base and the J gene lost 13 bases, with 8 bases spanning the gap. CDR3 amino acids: CASSLGPRQFF. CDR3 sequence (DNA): TGTGCCAGCAGTTTAGGACCACGTCAGTTCTTC.

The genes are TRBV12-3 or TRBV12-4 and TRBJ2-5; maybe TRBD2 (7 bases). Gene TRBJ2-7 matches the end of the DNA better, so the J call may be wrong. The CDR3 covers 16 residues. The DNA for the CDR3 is TGTGCCAGCATCCTCATGGGCGGGGGCGCCGAAAGCGAGCAGTACTTC. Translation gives CASILMGGGAESEQYF.

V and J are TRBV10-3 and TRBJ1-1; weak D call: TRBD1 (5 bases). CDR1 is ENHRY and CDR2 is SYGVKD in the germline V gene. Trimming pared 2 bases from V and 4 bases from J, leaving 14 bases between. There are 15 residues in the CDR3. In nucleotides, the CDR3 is TGTGCCATCAGTGAGGGCGGCCCAAGGGGCACTGAAGCTTTCTTT. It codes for CAISEGGPRGTEAFF.

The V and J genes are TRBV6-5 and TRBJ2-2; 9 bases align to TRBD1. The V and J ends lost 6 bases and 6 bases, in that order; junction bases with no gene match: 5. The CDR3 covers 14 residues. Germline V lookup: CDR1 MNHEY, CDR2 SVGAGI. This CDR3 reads CASRGQGIPGELFF. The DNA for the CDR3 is TGTGCCAGCAGGGGACAGGGTATACCCGGGGAGCTGTTTTTT.

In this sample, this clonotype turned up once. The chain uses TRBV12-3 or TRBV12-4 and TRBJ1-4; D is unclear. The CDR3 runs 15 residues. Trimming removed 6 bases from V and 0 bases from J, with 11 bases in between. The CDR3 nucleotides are TGTGCCAGCAGCGTCCGCATTGCAACTAATGAAAAACTGTTTTTT. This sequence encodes CASSVRIATNEKLFF.

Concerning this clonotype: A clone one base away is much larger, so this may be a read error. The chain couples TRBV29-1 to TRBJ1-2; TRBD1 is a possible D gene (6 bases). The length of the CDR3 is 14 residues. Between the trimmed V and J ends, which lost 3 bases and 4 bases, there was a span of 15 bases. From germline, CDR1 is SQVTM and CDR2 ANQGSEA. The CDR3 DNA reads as TGCAGCGTTGATGCAGAAGGGGGTGGCTATGGCTACACCTTC. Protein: CSVDAEGGGYGYTF. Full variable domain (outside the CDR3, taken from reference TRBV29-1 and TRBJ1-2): SAVISQKPSRDICQRGTSLTIQCQVDSQVTMMFWYRQQPGQSLTLIATANQGSEATYESGFVIDKFPISRPNLTFSTLTVSNMSPEDSSIYLCSVDAEGGGYGYTFGSGTRLTVV.

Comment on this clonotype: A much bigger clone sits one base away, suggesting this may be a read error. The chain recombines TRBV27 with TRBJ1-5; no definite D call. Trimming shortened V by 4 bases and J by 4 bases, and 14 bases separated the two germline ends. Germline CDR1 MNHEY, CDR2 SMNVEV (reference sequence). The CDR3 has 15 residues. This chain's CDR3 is CASSSRRLTNQPQHF. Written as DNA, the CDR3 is TGTGCCAGCAGTTCCCGACGGTTGACGAATCAGCCCCAGCATTTT.

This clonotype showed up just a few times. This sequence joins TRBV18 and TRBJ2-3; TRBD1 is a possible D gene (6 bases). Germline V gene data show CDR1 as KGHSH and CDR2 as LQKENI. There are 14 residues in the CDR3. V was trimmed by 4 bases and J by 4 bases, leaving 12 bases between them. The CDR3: CASSRQDRADTQYF. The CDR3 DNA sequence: TGTGCCAGCTCACGACAGGACCGGGCAGATACGCAGTATTTT. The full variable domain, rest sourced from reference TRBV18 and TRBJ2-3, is NAGVMQNPRHLVRRRGQEARLRCSPMKGHSHVYWYRQLPEEGLKFMVYLQKENIIDESGMPKERFSAEFPKEGPSILRIQQVVRGDSAAYFCASSRQDRADTQYFGPGTRLTVL.

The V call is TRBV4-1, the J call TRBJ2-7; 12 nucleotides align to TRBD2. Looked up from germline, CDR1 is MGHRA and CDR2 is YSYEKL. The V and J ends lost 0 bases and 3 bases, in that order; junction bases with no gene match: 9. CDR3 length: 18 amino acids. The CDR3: CASSQDSLAGGRVYEQYF. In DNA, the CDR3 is TGCGCCAGCAGCCAAGACTCCCTAGCGGGAGGGAGGGTCTACGAGCAGTACTTC.

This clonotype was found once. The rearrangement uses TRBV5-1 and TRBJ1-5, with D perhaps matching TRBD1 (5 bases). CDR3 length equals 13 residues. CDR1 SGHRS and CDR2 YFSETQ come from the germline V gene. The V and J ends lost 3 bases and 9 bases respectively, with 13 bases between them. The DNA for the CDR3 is TGCGCCAGCAGCTCCACAGGAAGAGGGCCCCAGCATTTT. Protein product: CASSSTGRGPQHF.

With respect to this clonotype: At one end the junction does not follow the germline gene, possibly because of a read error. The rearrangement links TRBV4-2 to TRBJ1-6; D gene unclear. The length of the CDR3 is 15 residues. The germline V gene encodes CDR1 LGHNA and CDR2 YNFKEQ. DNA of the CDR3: TGTGCCAGCAGCCGCAAGACGGACGGTAATTCACCCCCCCACTTT. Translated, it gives CASSRKTDGNSPPHF.

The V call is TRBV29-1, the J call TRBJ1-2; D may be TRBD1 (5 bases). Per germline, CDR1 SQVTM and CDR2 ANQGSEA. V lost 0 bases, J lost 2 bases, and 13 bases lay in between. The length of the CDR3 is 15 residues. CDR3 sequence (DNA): TGCAGCGTTGAAGATCGTCCAGGGCCGAACTATGGCTACACCTTC. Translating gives CSVEDRPGPNYGYTF.

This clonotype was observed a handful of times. CDR3 protein: CASSLESGSYNEQFF. CDR3 DNA: TGTGCCAGCAGCTTAGAATCCGGCTCCTACAATGAGCAGTTCTTC. This chain links TRBV7-9 with TRBJ2-1; D is undetermined. Trimming cost V 1 base and J 0 bases, with 7 bases left between them. CDR1 and CDR2 from the germline V gene are SEHNR and FQNEAQ (reference sequence). The CDR3 has 15 amino acids.

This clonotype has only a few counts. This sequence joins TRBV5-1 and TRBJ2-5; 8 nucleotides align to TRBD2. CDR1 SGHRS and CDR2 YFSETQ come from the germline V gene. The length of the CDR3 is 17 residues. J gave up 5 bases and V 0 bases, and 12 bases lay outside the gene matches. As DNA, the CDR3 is TGCGCCAGCAGCTTGGCCTATAGCGGGGTCCGTTTGGAGACCCAGTACTTC. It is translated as CASSLAYSGVRLETQYF.

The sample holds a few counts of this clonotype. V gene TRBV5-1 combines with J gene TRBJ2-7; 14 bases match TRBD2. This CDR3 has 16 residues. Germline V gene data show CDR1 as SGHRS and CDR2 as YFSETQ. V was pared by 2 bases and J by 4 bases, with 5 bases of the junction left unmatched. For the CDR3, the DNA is TGCGCCAGCAGCTTCGGACTAGCGGGGGGCGGATACGAGCAGTACTTC. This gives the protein CASSFGLAGGGYEQYF.

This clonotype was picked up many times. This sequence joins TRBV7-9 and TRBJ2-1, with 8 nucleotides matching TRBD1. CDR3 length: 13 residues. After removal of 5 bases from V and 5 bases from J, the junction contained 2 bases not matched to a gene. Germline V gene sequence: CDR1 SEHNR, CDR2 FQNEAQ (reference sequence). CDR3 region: CASSGTGDNEQFF. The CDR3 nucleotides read TGTGCCAGCAGCGGGACAGGAGACAATGAGCAGTTCTTC.

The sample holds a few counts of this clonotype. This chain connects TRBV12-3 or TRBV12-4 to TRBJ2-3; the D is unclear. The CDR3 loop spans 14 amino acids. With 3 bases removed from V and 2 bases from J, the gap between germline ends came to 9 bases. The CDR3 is CASSFGRSTDTQYF. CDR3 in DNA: TGTGCCAGCAGTTTTGGCAGGTCCACAGATACGCAGTATTTT.